What follows are 22 T cell receptor beta chains derived from one specimen sequenced in a study of blood T cell repertoires in COVID-19. Clones were sequenced by immunoSEQ multiplex PCR, and TCRdb holds only the in-frame ones, with some missing. This sample has 70,000 to 80,000 clones, with almost 85% found just once. Sequences were obtained from peripheral blood. Every receptor here comes from a man over 45 with acute or convalescent COVID-19.

This clone was seen a few times. V is TRBV28 and J is TRBJ1-5; D might be TRBD1 (6 bases). V was cut by 6 bases and J by 7 bases, with 19 bases left in between. Germline V gene lookup returns CDR1 MDHEN and CDR2 SYDVKM. The CDR3 totals 15 residues. The CDR3 protein is CASRSSWDIRQPQHF. The CDR3 DNA is TGTGCCAGCAGGTCCTCCTGGGACATTAGACAGCCCCAGCATTTT.

This chain uses TRBV7-3 with TRBJ2-2, with TRBD2 matching 8 bases. The CDR3 contains 15 residues. The germline gives CDR1 SGHTA, CDR2 FQGTGA. V lost 5 bases to trimming and J lost 4 bases; unmatched junction nucleotides: 6. CDR3 nucleotide sequence: TGTGCCAGCAGCCAGACTAGCGAGATCACCGGGGAGCTGTTTTTT. Encoded protein: CASSQTSEITGELFF.

The rearrangement uses TRBV27 and TRBJ1-5, with 7 bases lining up with TRBD1. CDR1 is MNHEY, CDR2 SMNVEV, per germline (reference sequence). Trimming took 5 bases from V and 6 from J; bases not matched to a gene: 7. This CDR3 is 14 amino acids long. The CDR3 DNA is TGTGCCAGCAGTATGACAGGGACTAGTCAGCCCCAGCATTTT. This sequence encodes CASSMTGTSQPQHF.

The gene calls are TRBV5-1 and TRBJ2-7, with 7 positions matching TRBD2. CDR1 and CDR2 from the germline V gene are SGHRS and YFSETQ. Germline trimming cut 0 bases from V and 3 bases from J; bases unmatched to any gene: 6. The CDR3 runs to 15 residues. The CDR3 nucleotides read TGCGCCAGCAGCTTGGAGGCGGGAGTGGTCTACGAGCAGTACTTC. Translated: CASSLEAGVVYEQYF.

This chain joins TRBV27 and TRBJ2-7; weak D call: TRBD1 (6 bases). The CDR3 sequence is 12 residues long. Germline assignment: CDR1 MNHEY and CDR2 SMNVEV (reference sequence). The V end was cut by 5 bases, the J end by 3 bases, with 8 bases between. The CDR3 DNA sequence: TGTGCCAGCAGTCCACAGGGCTACGAGCAGTACTTC. Residues: CASSPQGYEQYF.

This chain joins TRBV29-1 and TRBJ1-5, with TRBD1 as a possible D gene (6 bases). The CDR3 totals 13 residues. From germline, CDR1 is SQVTM and CDR2 ANQGSEA. V was clipped by 7 bases and J by 10 bases, with 20 bases between them. CDR3 sequence: CSGRQGTKGPQHF. CDR3 nucleotides: TGCAGCGGCCGGCAGGGGACCAAGGGACCCCAGCATTTT.

This chain uses TRBV28 with TRBJ1-2; no definite D call. Germline values: CDR1 MDHEN, CDR2 SYDVKM. The length of the CDR3 is 11 residues. Deletions cut 2 bases from V and 8 bases from J, with 6 bases between. For the CDR3, the DNA is TGTGCCAGCAGTTTAGGGCAGGGCTACACCTTC. Translated: CASSLGQGYTF.

The chain is built from TRBV3-1 (or the pseudogene TRBV3-2) and TRBJ2-3, with D tentatively TRBD1 (6 bases). Trimming cost V 2 bases and J 12 bases, with 12 bases left between them. Germline loops: CDR1 LGHDT, CDR2 YNNKEL (reference sequence). CDR3 length: 12 amino acids. This CDR3 reads CASSQLQGLQYF. The CDR3 DNA reads as TGTGCCAGCAGCCAACTACAGGGATTACAGTATTTT.

The V gene is TRBV6-2 or TRBV6-3, the J gene TRBJ1-1, with 9 bases identical to TRBD1. V shed 5 bases and J 6 bases; nucleotides not matched to a gene: 10. The CDR3 consists of 15 residues. Germline V gene data show CDR1 as MNHEY and CDR2 as SVGEGT. The CDR3 DNA is TGTGCCAGCAGTAATCCGGACAGGGGTAATCCTGAAGCTTTCTTT. Its protein product is CASSNPDRGNPEAFF.

CDR3 DNA sequence: TGTGCCAGCAGCGAGGGACAGGGGCTTTATAGCAATCAGCCCCAGCATTTT. It codes for CASSEGQGLYSNQPQHF. V and J are TRBV9 and TRBJ1-5; TRBD1 agrees at 10 bases. Germline V lookup: CDR1 SGDLS, CDR2 YYNGEE. The CDR3 is made up of 17 amino acids. Losses at the gene ends were 3 bases for V and 0 bases for J; bases not matched to a gene: 6.

V usage is TRBV4-3 and J usage is TRBJ2-7; 10 bases map to TRBD1. Germline V lookup: CDR1 LGHNA, CDR2 YSLEER. CDR3 length: 15 residues. The trim removed 5 bases at V and 4 bases at J, leaving 8 bases unmatched. The CDR3 spells CASSARTGGNYEQYF. Written as DNA, the CDR3 is TGCGCCAGCAGCGCCCGGACAGGGGGTAATTACGAGCAGTACTTC.

The chain combines TRBV11-3 with TRBJ2-1, with a weak D call TRBD2 (6 bases). CDR3 size: 13 residues. Trimming removed 4 bases from V and 10 bases from J, with 14 bases in between. In germline, CDR1 is SGHNT, CDR2 YENEEA. The DNA of the CDR3 is TGTGCCAGCAGCTCGTGGGACTCTCGGGAGCAGTTCTTC. Encoded protein: CASSSWDSREQFF.

The J gene is TRBJ2-7, the V gene TRBV7-2; 9 bases fit TRBD1. CDR1 is SGHTA and CDR2 is FQGNSA in the germline V gene. The CDR3 is 15 amino acids. Germline trimming cut 1 base from V and 3 bases from J; bases unmatched to any gene: 4. The CDR3: CASSLVGTGLYEQYF. The CDR3 DNA reads TGTGCCAGCAGCTTAGTGGGGACAGGGCTCTACGAGCAGTACTTC.

This clone came up once. This chain joins TRBV25-1 and TRBJ1-1; D perhaps matches TRBD1 (6 bases). Trimming took off 8 bases at V and 5 bases at J, with 12 bases between the two ends. From germline, CDR1 is MGHDK and CDR2 SYGVNS. The CDR3 runs 12 residues. The DNA of the CDR3 is TGTGCCAGCCGTTCAGGGGAGACTGAAGCTTTCTTT. It yields the protein CASRSGETEAFF.

The J gene is TRBJ1-2, the V gene TRBV3-1 (or the pseudogene TRBV3-2); D ambiguous. This CDR3 is built from 16 residues. Trimming took off 1 base at V and 2 bases at J, with 14 bases between the two ends. From germline, CDR1 is LGHDT and CDR2 YNNKEL (reference sequence). In DNA form, the CDR3 reads TGTGCCAGCAGCCAAGGTTTTTTGGGCCCCAACTATGGCTACACCTTC. This translates into CASSQGFLGPNYGYTF.

This chain uses TRBV6-1 with TRBJ1-5; D gene uncertain. The V gene's germline CDR1 is MNHNS and CDR2 SASEGT. V was trimmed by 2 bases and J by 5 bases, leaving 10 bases between them. The CDR3 runs to 14 residues. The DNA of the CDR3 is TGTGCCAGCAGTGAAACGGGATCCCATCAGCCCCAGCATTTT. Amino acid sequence: CASSETGSHQPQHF.

J is TRBJ1-5 and V is TRBV5-1; 10 positions match TRBD1. Germline V gene sequence: CDR1 SGHRS, CDR2 YFSETQ. V shed 0 bases, J shed 2 bases, and the junction held 2 bases outside the gene matches. The CDR3 extends over 16 amino acids. CDR3 residues: CASSLDGTGGNQPQHF. The CDR3 nucleotides read TGCGCCAGCAGCTTGGATGGGACAGGGGGCAATCAGCCCCAGCATTTT.

This clone was found a few times. The chain joins TRBV6-1 to TRBJ2-1; tentative D call: TRBD1 (6 bases). In germline, CDR1 is MNHNS, CDR2 SASEGT. The CDR3 has 15 amino acids. Trimming stripped 1 base from V and 4 bases from J, with 11 bases between. The CDR3 nucleotides are TGTGCCAGCAGTGAAGGTGGGACAACGTACAATGAGCAGTTCTTC. Translation gives CASSEGGTTYNEQFF.

The chain recombines TRBV14 with TRBJ2-2, with D possibly being TRBD2 (6 bases). CDR1 is SGHDN and CDR2 is FVKESK in the germline V gene. The V and J ends lost 0 bases and 2 bases respectively, with 16 bases between them. The CDR3 runs to 18 residues. The CDR3 DNA follows: TGTGCCAGCAGCCAAGATCGGGGGTGGCCGGAAAACACCGGGGAGCTGTTTTTT. As protein: CASSQDRGWPENTGELFF.

V and J are TRBV6-2 or TRBV6-3 and TRBJ1-1, with a weak D call TRBD1 (5 bases). Trimming cost V 2 bases and J 6 bases, with 7 bases left between them. The CDR3 has 12 amino acids. Germline V gene lookup returns CDR1 MNHEY and CDR2 SVGEGT. CDR3 DNA sequence: TGTGCCAGCAGTTACGGGGGGTCTGAAGCTTTCTTT. This encodes CASSYGGSEAFF.

The J gene is TRBJ2-7, the V gene TRBV27; 10 bases align to TRBD2. With V trimmed by 4 bases and J by 3 bases, 6 bases remained unmatched. CDR1 is MNHEY and CDR2 is SMNVEV in the germline V gene (reference sequence). CDR3 length: 15 amino acids. CDR3 in amino acids: CASSSGLAENYEQYF. In DNA form, the CDR3 reads TGTGCCAGCAGTTCTGGACTAGCGGAAAACTACGAGCAGTACTTC.

The chain recombines TRBV11-2 with TRBJ2-7; tentative D call: TRBD2 (5 bases). V was clipped by 5 bases and J by 0 bases, with 14 bases between them. CDR3 size: 15 residues. Looked up from germline, CDR1 is SGHAT and CDR2 is FQNNGV. The CDR3 sequence: CASSLTDEGSYEQYF. For the CDR3, the DNA is TGTGCCAGCAGCCTCACCGACGAGGGCTCCTACGAGCAGTACTTC.